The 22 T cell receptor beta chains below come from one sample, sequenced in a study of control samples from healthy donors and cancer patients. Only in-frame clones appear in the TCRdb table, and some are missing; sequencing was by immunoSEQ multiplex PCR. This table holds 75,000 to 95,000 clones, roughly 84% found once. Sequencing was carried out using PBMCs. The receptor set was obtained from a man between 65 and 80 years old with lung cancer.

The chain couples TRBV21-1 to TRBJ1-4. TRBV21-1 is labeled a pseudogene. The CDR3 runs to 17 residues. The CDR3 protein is CASSKVVRGVTNEKLFF. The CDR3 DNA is TGTGCCAGCAGCAAAGTGGTGAGGGGGGTGACTAATGAAAAACTGTTTTTT.

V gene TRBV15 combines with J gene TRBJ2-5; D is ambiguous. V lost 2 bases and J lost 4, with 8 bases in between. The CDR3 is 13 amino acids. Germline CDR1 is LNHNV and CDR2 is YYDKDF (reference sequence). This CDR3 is CATSRPPVETQYF. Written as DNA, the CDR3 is TGTGCCACCAGCAGACCTCCTGTAGAGACCCAGTACTTC.

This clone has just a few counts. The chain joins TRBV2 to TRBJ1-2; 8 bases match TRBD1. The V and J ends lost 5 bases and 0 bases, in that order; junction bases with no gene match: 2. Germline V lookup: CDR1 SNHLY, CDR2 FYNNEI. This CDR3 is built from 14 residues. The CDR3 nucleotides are TGTGCCAGCAGTAGGGACAGGACTAACTATGGCTACACCTTC. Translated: CASSRDRTNYGYTF.

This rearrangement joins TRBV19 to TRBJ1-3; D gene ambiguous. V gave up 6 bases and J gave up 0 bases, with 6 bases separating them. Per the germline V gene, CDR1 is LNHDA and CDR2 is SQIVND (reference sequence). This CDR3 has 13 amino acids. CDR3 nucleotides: TGTGCCAGTAGGACGGCCTCTGGAAACACCATATATTTT. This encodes CASRTASGNTIYF.

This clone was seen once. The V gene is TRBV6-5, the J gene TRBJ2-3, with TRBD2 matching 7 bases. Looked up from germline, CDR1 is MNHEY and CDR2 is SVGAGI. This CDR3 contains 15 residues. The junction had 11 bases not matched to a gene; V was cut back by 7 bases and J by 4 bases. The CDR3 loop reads CASMKGGQGADTQYF. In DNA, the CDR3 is TGTGCCAGCATGAAGGGAGGGCAGGGAGCAGATACGCAGTATTTT.

The CDR3 spells CASSYQAGNYGYTF. CDR3 nucleotides: TGTGCCAGCAGTTACCAGGCAGGGAACTATGGCTACACCTTC. The V call is TRBV6-6, the J call TRBJ1-2; D might be TRBD1 (5 bases). The germline CDR1 and CDR2 sequences are MNHNY and SVGAGI (reference sequence). The CDR3 is made up of 14 amino acids. V was pared by 2 bases and J by 2 bases, with 9 bases between.

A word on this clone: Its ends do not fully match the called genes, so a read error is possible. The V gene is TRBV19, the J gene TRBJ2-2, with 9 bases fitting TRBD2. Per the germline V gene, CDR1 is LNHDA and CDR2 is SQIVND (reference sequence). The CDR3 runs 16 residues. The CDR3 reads CASSTPSGASGGELFF. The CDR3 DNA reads TGTGCTAGTAGTACCCCTAGCGGGGCGTCGGGCGGGGAGCTGTTTTTT.

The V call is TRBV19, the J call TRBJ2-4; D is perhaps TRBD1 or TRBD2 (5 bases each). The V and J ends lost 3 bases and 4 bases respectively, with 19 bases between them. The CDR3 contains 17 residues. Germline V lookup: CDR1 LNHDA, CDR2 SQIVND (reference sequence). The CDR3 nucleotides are TGTGCCAGTAGTATCGAATTTCTAGAGGGACGGAAAAACATTCAGTACTTC. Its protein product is CASSIEFLEGRKNIQYF.

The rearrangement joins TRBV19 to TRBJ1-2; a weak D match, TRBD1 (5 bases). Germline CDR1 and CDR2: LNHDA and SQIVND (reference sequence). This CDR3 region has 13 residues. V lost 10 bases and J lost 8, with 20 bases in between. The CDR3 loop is CATTLGRDRGYTF. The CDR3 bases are TGTGCCACGACCCTAGGCAGGGATCGCGGCTACACCTTC.

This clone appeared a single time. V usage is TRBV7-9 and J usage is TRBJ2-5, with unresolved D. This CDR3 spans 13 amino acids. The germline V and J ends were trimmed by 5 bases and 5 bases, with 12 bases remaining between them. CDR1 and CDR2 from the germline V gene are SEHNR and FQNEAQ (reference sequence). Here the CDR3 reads CASSPHWSETQYF. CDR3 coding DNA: TGTGCCAGCAGCCCCCACTGGTCTGAGACCCAGTACTTC.

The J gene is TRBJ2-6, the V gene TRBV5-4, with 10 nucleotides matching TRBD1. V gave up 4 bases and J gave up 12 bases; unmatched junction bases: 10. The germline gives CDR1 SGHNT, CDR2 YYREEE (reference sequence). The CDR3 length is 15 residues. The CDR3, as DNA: TGTGCCAGCAGCACTGGGACAGGGGCTAATAGCGTCCTGACTTTC. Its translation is CASSTGTGANSVLTF.

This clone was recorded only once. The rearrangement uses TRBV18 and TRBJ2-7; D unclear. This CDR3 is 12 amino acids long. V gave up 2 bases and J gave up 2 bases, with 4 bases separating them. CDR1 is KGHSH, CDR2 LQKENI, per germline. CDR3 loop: CASSPGTYEQYF. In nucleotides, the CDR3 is TGTGCCAGCTCACCAGGTACCTACGAGCAGTACTTC.

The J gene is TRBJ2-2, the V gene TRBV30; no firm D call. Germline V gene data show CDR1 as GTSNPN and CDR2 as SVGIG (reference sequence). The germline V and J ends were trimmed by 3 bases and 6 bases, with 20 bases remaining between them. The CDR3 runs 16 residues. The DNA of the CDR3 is TGTGCCTGGAGGGTAGGGCGGTGGGGAAGTGCCGGGGAGCTGTTTTTT. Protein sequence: CAWRVGRWGSAGELFF.

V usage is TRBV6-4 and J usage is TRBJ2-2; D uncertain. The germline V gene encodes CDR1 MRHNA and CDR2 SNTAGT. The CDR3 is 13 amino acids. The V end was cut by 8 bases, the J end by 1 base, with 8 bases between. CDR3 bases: TGTGCCAGCCGTCCGGTGAACACCGGGGAGCTGTTTTTT. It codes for CASRPVNTGELFF.

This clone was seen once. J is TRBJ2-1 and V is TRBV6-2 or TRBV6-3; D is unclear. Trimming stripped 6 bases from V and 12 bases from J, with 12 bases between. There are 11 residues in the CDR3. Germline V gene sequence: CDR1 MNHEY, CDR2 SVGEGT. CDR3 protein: CASSSGEGQFF. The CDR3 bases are TGTGCCAGCAGCTCGGGTGAAGGGCAGTTCTTC.

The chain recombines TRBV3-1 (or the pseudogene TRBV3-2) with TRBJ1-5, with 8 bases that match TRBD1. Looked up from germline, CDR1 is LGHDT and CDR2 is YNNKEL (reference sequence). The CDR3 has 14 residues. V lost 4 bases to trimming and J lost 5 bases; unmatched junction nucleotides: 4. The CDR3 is CASSPGGKDQPQHF. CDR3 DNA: TGTGCCAGCAGCCCAGGGGGCAAGGATCAGCCCCAGCATTTT.

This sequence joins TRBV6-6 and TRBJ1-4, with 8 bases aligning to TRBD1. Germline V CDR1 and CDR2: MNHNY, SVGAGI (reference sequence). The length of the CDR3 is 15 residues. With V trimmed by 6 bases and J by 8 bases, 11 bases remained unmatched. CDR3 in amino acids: CASRASGGLKEKLFF. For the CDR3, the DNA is TGTGCCAGCAGAGCCTCAGGGGGCCTCAAGGAAAAACTGTTTTTT.

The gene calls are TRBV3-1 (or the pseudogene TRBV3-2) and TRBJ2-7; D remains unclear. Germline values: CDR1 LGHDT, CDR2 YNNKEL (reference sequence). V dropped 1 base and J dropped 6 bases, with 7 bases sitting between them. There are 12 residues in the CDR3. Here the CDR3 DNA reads TGTGCCAGCAGCCAAGCACCTCCCGAGCAGTACTTC. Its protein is CASSQAPPEQYF.

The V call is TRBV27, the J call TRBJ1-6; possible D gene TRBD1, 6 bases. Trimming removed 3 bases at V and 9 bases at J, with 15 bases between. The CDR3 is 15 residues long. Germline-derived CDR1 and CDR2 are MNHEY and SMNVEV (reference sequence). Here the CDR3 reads CASSFYGGEGSPLHF. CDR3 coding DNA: TGTGCCAGCAGTTTTTATGGGGGCGAAGGTTCACCCCTCCACTTT.

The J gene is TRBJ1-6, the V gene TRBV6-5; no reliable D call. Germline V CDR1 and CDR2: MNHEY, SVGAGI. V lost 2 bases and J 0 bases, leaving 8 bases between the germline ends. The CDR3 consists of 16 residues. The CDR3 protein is CASSYAESSYNSPLHF. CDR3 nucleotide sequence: TGTGCCAGCAGTTACGCAGAGAGCTCCTATAATTCACCCCTCCACTTT.

DNA for the CDR3: TGCGCCAGCAGCCCAAGTGTGACAGGGATGAACACTGAAGCTTTCTTT. Translated, it gives CASSPSVTGMNTEAFF. The chain uses TRBV4-3 and TRBJ1-1, with 7 bases identical to TRBD1. Trimming cost V 4 bases and J 0 bases; bases outside gene matches: 8. The germline V gene encodes CDR1 LGHNA and CDR2 YSLEER. CDR3 size: 16 residues.

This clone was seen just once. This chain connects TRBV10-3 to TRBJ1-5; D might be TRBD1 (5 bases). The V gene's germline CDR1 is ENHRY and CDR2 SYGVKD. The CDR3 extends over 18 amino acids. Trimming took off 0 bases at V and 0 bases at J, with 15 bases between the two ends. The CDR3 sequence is CAISESQGSPYSNQPQHF. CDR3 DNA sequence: TGTGCCATCAGTGAGTCCCAGGGCAGCCCCTATAGCAATCAGCCCCAGCATTTT.